This TCR beta chain stems from a study of immune aging and cytomegalovirus after organ transplant (dated by TCRdb to the early 2020s). In the study overall: Every transplant recipient was given three-drug immunosuppression consisting of prednisone, tacrolimus, and mycophenolate. Summary of the overall study and its limitations: Large clones contained a higher proportion of TEMRA cells, and the seven largest clones (just over 1,900 cells) acquired aged and TEMRA cells while losing TCM cells. CD57 was not measured in the sequencing data, so a conservative gene-based aging definition was used instead. Aged-phenotype cells increased post-transplant regardless of clone size, earlier in large clones (days 200-264) than small clones, following viremia.

In its sample, this clonotype was seen many times. Its antigen is still unknown. No much larger clone is present one base from it, and per-base qualities are unavailable. The time point label here, explained by the study, means: five sample-tagged time points from pre-transplant (day -1) to day 368 post-transplant, pooled. PBMC were thawed and then stimulated for 11 to 13 hours with a CMV IE-1 overlapping peptide library, with no transport inhibitors added. Thawed cells were rested overnight and then stimulated in R10 medium with CD28/CD49d costimulation. The IE-1 peptide library was made up of 15-amino-acid peptides, each overlapping by 11 amino acids. Each time point was barcoded using BD Single-Cell Multiplexing Kit Sample Tags, after which the barcoded samples were pooled and stained with oligo-conjugated anti-CD45RA plus sorting antibodies. A BD FACSAria III was used to sort CMV-responsive CD8+CD137+ and CD4+CD154+ T cells at 4-way purity. EDTA vacutainers were used to collect blood, which was then processed with a Ficoll gradient within 1-24 hours.

To prepare the library, single-cell sequencing was applied. Instrument used: Illumina NovaSeq 6000. The BD Rhapsody Targeted mRNA and AbSeq Reagent Kit, in a microwell format, was used for cell capture and library preparation. The libraries included TCR, sample tags, AbSeq, and targeted mRNA drawn from the Human T-Cell Expression Panel together with custom TOX and TOX2 primers. An Illumina NovaSeq was used to sequence the libraries. As for the authors' bioinformatics: The analysis covered 10,000 to 13,000 cells in total, of which 7,000 to 7,500 were CD8 T cells and about 4,500 were CD8 T cells with an identifiable TCR CDR3. Raw data were processed with the BD Rhapsody Targeted Analysis Pipeline with V(D)J processing on the Seven Bridges Genomics platform. Quality control, Sample Tag demultiplexing with Lex-BDSMK, clone identification with VDJ Explorer, and Seurat clustering were performed in SeqGeq 1.6.0. A clone was considered non-expanded if it made up <1% of CD8 T cells, and considered a clonal expansion if it made up >2.5% of the sample. TCRdb applied fastp at Q25 and MiXCR to the public reads, then kept only in-frame beta chains. Every CDR3 protein is listed once, alongside the most common genes and DNA of its rows. None of the V and J calls come from the authors' own analysis; TCRdb made them. This sample is represented by approximately 22,000 distinct CDR3 sequences; around 34% of them were singletons. Jointly, the top ten make up less than 30% of the sample.

The germline ends are 11 bases apart after V is trimmed by 3 bases and J by 3 bases. The CDR3 goes from the cysteine to the phenylalanine over 14 residues. The sequence is cut down to CDR3 DNA, 42 bases in frame from base 1. The rearranged chain carries TRBV12-3 or TRBV12-4 and TRBJ1-2; the D gene lacks a confident call. The clonotype comes from a female donor who had a heart transplant and CMV viremia. The sequencing used CMV peptide-activated CD4+ and CD8+ T cells sorted from blood, collected at five time points, pooled. The cell subset or site label here, explained by the study, means: sorted CD8+CD137+ and CD4+CD154+ T cells after about 11 h CMV IE-1 peptide stimulation. In nucleotides, the sequence is TGTGCCAGCAGTTTCAGTACGGGTGACTATGGCTACACCTTC. Its protein is CASSFSTGDYGYTF.